This TCR beta chain appears in the sequencing data of a study of monozygotic twins with cystic fibrosis. Study-level findings and limits: In 13 of 16 pairs, V gene usage was closest to the co-twin's. No link emerged between shared CDR3 counts and age, concordance or severity. Unrelated CF individuals shared fewer identical clonotypes than monozygotic CF twins. Clonality was generally low (median roughly 0.009), higher in the most severe patients.

As concerns this clone: Its cognate antigen is unknown.

The assay was immunoSEQ multiplex PCR, and TCRdb's table has in-frame clones only and misses some. The top ten clones hold 0.41% of a sample with more than 12,000 clones, roughly 98% of them seen once. The CDR3 is 16 residues long. Germline loops: CDR1 GTSNPN, CDR2 SVGIG (reference sequence). Trimming took 0 bases from V and 4 from J, leaving 15 bases between them. This receptor was taken from a girl aged 2 to 10 with cystic fibrosis. Sequenced sample: blood. V gene TRBV30 combines with J gene TRBJ2-2; D may be TRBD1 (6 bases). The CDR3 region is CAWSVLQGSGTGELFF. The CDR3 DNA reads TGTGCCTGGAGTGTATTGCAGGGGTCGGGCACCGGGGAGCTGTTTTTT. Together with reference TRBV30 and TRBJ2-2, the CDR3 gives the full variable domain: SQTIHQWPATLVQPVGSPLSLECTVEGTSNPNLYWYRQAAGRGLQLLFYSVGIGQISSEVPQNLSASRPQDRQFILSSKKLLLSDSGFYLCAWSVLQGSGTGELFFGEGSRLTVL.